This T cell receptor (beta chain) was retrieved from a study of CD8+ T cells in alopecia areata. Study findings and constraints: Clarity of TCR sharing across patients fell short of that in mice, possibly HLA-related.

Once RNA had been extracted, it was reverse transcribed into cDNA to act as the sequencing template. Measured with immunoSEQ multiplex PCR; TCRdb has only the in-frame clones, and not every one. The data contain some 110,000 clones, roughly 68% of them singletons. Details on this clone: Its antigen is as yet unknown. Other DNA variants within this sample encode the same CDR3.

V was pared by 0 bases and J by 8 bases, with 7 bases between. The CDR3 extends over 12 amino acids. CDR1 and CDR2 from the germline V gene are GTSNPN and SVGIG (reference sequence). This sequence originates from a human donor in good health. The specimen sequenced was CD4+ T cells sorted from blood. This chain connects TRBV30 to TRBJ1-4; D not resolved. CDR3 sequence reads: CAWSVRGEKLFF. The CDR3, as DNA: TGTGCCTGGAGTGTACGAGGAGAAAAACTGTTTTTT.